This record looks at one TCR beta chain sequence and its context. The antigen is not known. This specimen belongs to a study of shared clonotypes between healthy human individuals. At the level of the study: Each donor had three CD4 naive, three CD4 memory, two CD8 naive and one CD8 memory plate.

Each sorted subset replicate got 200 ng genomic DNA, roughly 33,000 genomes. Measured with immunoSEQ multiplex PCR; TCRdb has only the in-frame clones, and not every one. The data hold over 850,000 clones, with around 82% observed a single time. Trimming took off 4 bases at V and 4 bases at J, with 10 bases between the two ends. CDR3 size: 13 residues. Germline V gene sequence: CDR1 LGHNA, CDR2 YSLEER. Notes on the study in general: Non-shared clonotypes had lower generation probabilities than clonotypes shared by all four sorted-subset donors.

Donors, without exception, were Caucasian adults residing in Nashville, Tennessee. The receptor was isolated from a man younger than 35 in good health. Some clones in this sample may be carry-over from other donors' samples. What was sequenced was memory CD4+ T cells from PBMCs. The subset is: CD45RA-negative fraction. The rearrangement uses TRBV4-3 and TRBJ1-1; D not certain. As DNA, the CDR3 is TGCGCCAGCAGCCTCTCTTGGGGCACTGAAGCTTTCTTT. Protein: CASSLSWGTEAFF.